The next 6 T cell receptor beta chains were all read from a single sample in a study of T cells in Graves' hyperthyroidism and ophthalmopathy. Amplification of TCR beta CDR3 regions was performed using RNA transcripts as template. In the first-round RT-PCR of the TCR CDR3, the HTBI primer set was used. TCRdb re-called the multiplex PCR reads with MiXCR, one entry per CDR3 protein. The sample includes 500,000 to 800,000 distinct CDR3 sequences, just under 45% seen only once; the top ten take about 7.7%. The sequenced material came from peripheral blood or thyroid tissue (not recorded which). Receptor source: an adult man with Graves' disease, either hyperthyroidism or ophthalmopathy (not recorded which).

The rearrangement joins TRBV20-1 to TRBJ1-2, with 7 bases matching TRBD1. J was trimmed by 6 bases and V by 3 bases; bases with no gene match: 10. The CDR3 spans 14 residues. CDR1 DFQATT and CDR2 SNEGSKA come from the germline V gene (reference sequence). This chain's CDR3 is CSASQGQPFHGYTF. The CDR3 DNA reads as TGCAGTGCTAGCCAGGGACAGCCCTTTCATGGCTACACCTTC.

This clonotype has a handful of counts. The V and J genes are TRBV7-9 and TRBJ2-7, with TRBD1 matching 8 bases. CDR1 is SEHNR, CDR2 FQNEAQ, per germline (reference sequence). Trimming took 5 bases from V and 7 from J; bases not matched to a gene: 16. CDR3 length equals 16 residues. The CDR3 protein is CASSTAGTGAAGEQYF. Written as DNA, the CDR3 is TGTGCCAGCAGCACGGCCGGGACAGGAGCCGCTGGAGAGCAGTACTTC. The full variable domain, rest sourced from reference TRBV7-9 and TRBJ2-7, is DTGVSQNPRHKITKRGQNVTFRCDPISEHNRLYWYRQTLGQGPEFLTYFQNEAQLEKSRLLSDRFSAERPKGSFSTLEIQRTEQGDSAMYLCASSTAGTGAAGEQYFGPGTRLTVT.

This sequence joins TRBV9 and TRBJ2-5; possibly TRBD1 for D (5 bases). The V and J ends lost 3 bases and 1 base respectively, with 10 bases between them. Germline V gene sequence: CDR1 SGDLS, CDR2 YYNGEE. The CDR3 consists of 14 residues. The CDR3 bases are TGTGCCAGCAGCGCGGACATCTTCCAAGAGACCCAGTACTTC. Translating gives CASSADIFQETQYF.

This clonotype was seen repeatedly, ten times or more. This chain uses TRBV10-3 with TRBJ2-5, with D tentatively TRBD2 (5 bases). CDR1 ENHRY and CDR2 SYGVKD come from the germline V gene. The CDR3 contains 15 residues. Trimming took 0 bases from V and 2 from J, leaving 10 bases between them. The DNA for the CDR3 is TGTGCCATCAGTGAGTCGCCGGGGATTCAAGAGACCCAGTACTTC. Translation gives CAISESPGIQETQYF.

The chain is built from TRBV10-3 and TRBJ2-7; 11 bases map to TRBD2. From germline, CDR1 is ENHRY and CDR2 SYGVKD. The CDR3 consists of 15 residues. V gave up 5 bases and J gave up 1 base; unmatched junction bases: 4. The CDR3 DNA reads TGTGCCATCAGTCCACTAGCGGGAGTATCCTACGAGCAGTACTTC. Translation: CAISPLAGVSYEQYF.

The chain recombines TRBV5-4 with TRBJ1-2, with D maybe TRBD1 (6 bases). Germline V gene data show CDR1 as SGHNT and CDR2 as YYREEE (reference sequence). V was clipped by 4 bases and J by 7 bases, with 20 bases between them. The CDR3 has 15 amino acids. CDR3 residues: CASSKDSPLRGGYTF. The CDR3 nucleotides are TGTGCCAGCAGCAAGGACAGCCCCCTAAGGGGTGGCTACACCTTC.